These 21 T cell receptor beta chains were sequenced from one sample in a study of T cell responses to AZD1222 COVID-19 vaccine. This table comes from immunoSEQ multiplex PCR, and its TCRdb copy is limited to in-frame clones, with some not included. Among roughly 120,000 clones listed, roughly nine tenths were seen once. The sample consisted of peripheral blood, taken 28 days after the second AZD1222 dose. The receptors were sampled from an adult who received the AZD1222 COVID-19 vaccine.

The chain carries TRBV11-2 and TRBJ2-7, with D perhaps given as TRBD1 or TRBD2 (5 bases each). CDR3 length: 14 amino acids. Trimming removed 1 base at V and 1 base at J, with 8 bases between. Germline V gives CDR1 SGHAT, CDR2 FQNNGV. The CDR3 spells CASSLGGDSYEQYF. The CDR3 DNA reads as TGTGCCAGCAGCTTAGGAGGGGATTCCTACGAGCAGTACTTC. Looking up the rest from reference TRBV11-2 and TRBJ2-7 gives the full variable domain: EAGVAQSPRYKIIEKRQSVAFWCNPISGHATLYWYQQILGQGPKLLIQFQNNGVVDDSQLPKDRFSAERLKGVDSTLKIQPAKLEDSAVYLCASSLGGDSYEQYFGPGTRLTVT.

The V gene is TRBV12-3 or TRBV12-4, the J gene TRBJ1-2; TRBD1 aligns across 8 bases. CDR3 length: 13 residues. Trimming removed 3 bases from V and 6 bases from J; junction bases left unmatched: 3. The DNA of the CDR3 is TGTGCCAGCAGTTTCCCGACAGGGGATGGCTACACCTTC. Translation: CASSFPTGDGYTF.

This chain links TRBV10-3 with TRBJ2-7; D gene uncertain. V was shortened by 7 bases and J by 7 bases, with 11 bases between the two germline ends. The CDR3 covers 11 residues. Germline V CDR1 and CDR2: ENHRY, SYGVKD. The CDR3 nucleotides are TGTGCCATCACAGGTCCGTGGGAGCAGTACTTC. Translated, it gives CAITGPWEQYF.

This chain uses TRBV28 with TRBJ1-1; D is possibly TRBD1 (6 bases). CDR1 is MDHEN, CDR2 SYDVKM, per germline. The CDR3 runs to 14 residues. V lost 6 bases and J lost 6, with 17 bases in between. The CDR3 reads CASRMGAWASEAFF. In nucleotides, the CDR3 is TGTGCCAGCAGGATGGGGGCATGGGCCTCTGAAGCTTTCTTT.

This sequence joins TRBV7-2 and TRBJ1-2; TRBD1 is a possible D gene (5 bases). Trimming cost V 5 bases and J 4 bases, with 14 bases left between them. Germline V gives CDR1 SGHTA, CDR2 FQGNSA. The CDR3 totals 14 residues. This chain's CDR3 is CASSLTGTAYGYTF. In DNA, the CDR3 is TGTGCCAGCAGCCTAACCGGGACGGCCTATGGCTACACCTTC.

The V gene is TRBV5-1, the J gene TRBJ2-2, with D tentatively TRBD1 or TRBD2 (5 bases each). The CDR3 spans 15 residues. V lost 3 bases to trimming and J lost 4 bases, with 13 bases between them. CDR1 and CDR2 (germline): SGHRS, YFSETQ. CDR3 amino acids: CASSSSGTATGELFF. The CDR3 bases are TGCGCCAGCAGCTCTTCCGGGACGGCCACCGGGGAGCTGTTTTTT.

The genes are TRBV5-1 and TRBJ1-6; TRBD1 matches at 8 bases. Germline loops: CDR1 SGHRS, CDR2 YFSETQ. Trimming at V came to 3 bases and at J to 3 bases, leaving 5 bases not matched to a gene. The CDR3 totals 16 residues. The CDR3 coding sequence is TGCGCCAGCAGCTGGGGAGACAGGGGCTATAATTCACCCCTCCACTTT. As protein: CASSWGDRGYNSPLHF.

The chain recombines TRBV3-1 (or the pseudogene TRBV3-2) with TRBJ2-1; D is tentatively TRBD1 or TRBD2 (6 bases each). The CDR3 contains 15 residues. Germline V gene lookup returns CDR1 LGHDT and CDR2 YNNKEL (reference sequence). With 4 bases removed from V and 5 bases from J, the gap between germline ends came to 15 bases. DNA for the CDR3: TGTGCCAGCAGCCCTGGGGGGCGGTACCACAATGAGCAGTTCTTC. It yields the protein CASSPGGRYHNEQFF.

J is TRBJ2-1 and V is TRBV3-1 (or the pseudogene TRBV3-2); D could derive from TRBD1 or TRBD2 (7 bases each). The V gene's germline CDR1 is LGHDT and CDR2 YNNKEL (reference sequence). Trimming took 2 bases from V and 7 from J, leaving 15 bases between them. The CDR3 totals 15 residues. The CDR3 sequence is CASSQKRQGGNEQFF. CDR3 in DNA: TGTGCCAGCAGCCAAAAGAGGCAGGGGGGGAATGAGCAGTTCTTC.

The chain uses TRBV12-3 or TRBV12-4 and TRBJ1-1; D may be TRBD1 (5 bases). The CDR3 has 13 amino acids. V lost 0 bases and J lost 5, with 7 bases in between. This chain's CDR3 is CASSLASGTEAFF. CDR3 in DNA: TGTGCCAGCAGTTTAGCGTCAGGGACTGAAGCTTTCTTT.

The CDR3 loop reads CASSLGTGDGTDTQYF. The CDR3 DNA reads TGTGCCAGCAGCCTCGGGACAGGGGATGGCACAGATACGCAGTATTTT. The chain combines TRBV7-9 with TRBJ2-3; TRBD1 agrees at 10 bases. V trimming: 5 bases; J trimming: 1 base; junction bases outside the gene matches: 6. Looked up from germline, CDR1 is SEHNR and CDR2 is FQNEAQ (reference sequence). This CDR3 contains 16 residues.

V usage is TRBV4-1 and J usage is TRBJ2-7; D perhaps matches TRBD2 (5 bases). Germline V CDR1 and CDR2: MGHRA, YSYEKL. The CDR3 is made up of 13 amino acids. The germline V and J ends were trimmed by 0 bases and 6 bases, with 9 bases remaining between them. The CDR3 region is CASSQEGSSEQYF. The CDR3 DNA reads TGCGCCAGCAGCCAAGAAGGGAGCTCCGAGCAGTACTTC.

The chain is built from TRBV25-1 and TRBJ1-1; TRBD1 matches 9 bases. The trim removed 8 bases at V and 0 bases at J, leaving 7 bases unmatched. The CDR3 covers 15 residues. Germline V gene data show CDR1 as MGHDK and CDR2 as SYGVNS. The CDR3: CASSGQGTLNTEAFF. The CDR3 nucleotides are TGTGCCAGCTCCGGACAGGGGACTTTGAACACTGAAGCTTTCTTT.

This clone was observed a handful of times. The J gene is TRBJ1-2, the V gene TRBV9, with a tentative D call TRBD1 (5 bases). The CDR3 spans 14 residues. CDR1 is SGDLS, CDR2 YYNGEE, per germline. Trimming shortened V by 3 bases and J by 8 bases, and 17 bases separated the two germline ends. CDR3 protein: CASSAGPISGGYTF. CDR3 sequence (DNA): TGTGCCAGCAGCGCGGGGCCCATATCGGGCGGCTACACCTTC.

The chain is built from TRBV10-3 and TRBJ2-2; no definite D call. The germline V gene has CDR1 ENHRY and CDR2 SYGVKD. V was trimmed by 5 bases and J by 4 bases, leaving 14 bases between them. The CDR3 spans 15 residues. Written as DNA, the CDR3 is TGTGCCATCAGTTCTACGGTCACATTCACCGGGGAGCTGTTTTTT. It encodes CAISSTVTFTGELFF.

V is TRBV20-1 and J is TRBJ2-1; 7 positions match TRBD1. CDR1 DFQATT and CDR2 SNEGSKA come from the germline V gene (reference sequence). J gave up 12 bases and V 6 bases, and 5 bases lay outside the gene matches. This CDR3 comprises 10 residues. CDR3 nucleotides: TGCAGTGCCCCGGGACAGATGCAGTTCTTC. Its protein is CSAPGQMQFF.

The CDR3 DNA is TGCAGTGCGGGTCGGGGTGCTGAAGCTTTCTTT. Translating it yields CSAGRGAEAFF. The chain couples TRBV20-1 to TRBJ1-1; D remains unclear. The V gene's germline CDR1 is DFQATT and CDR2 SNEGSKA (reference sequence). The germline V and J ends were trimmed by 6 bases and 6 bases, with 11 bases remaining between them. The CDR3 runs to 11 residues.

This clone was seen just once. This chain connects TRBV19 to TRBJ1-5; D possibly corresponds to TRBD1 (6 bases). CDR3 length: 14 amino acids. V lost 5 bases and J lost 4, with 12 bases in between. Germline CDR1 reads LNHDA; CDR2 reads SQIVND (reference sequence). DNA for the CDR3: TGTGCCAGTAGTTTCCCGGGGGCAAATCAGCCCCAGCATTTT. It codes for CASSFPGANQPQHF.

The chain is built from TRBV5-1 and TRBJ1-6; D unresolved. The length of the CDR3 is 14 residues. Between the trimmed V and J ends, which lost 1 base and 3 bases, there was a span of 5 bases. The V gene's germline CDR1 is SGHRS and CDR2 YFSETQ. CDR3 nucleotides: TGCGCCAGCAGCTTGCCGGGCTATAATTCACCCCTCCACTTT. Its protein product is CASSLPGYNSPLHF.

The chain is built from TRBV10-2 and TRBJ1-6; weak D call: TRBD1 (6 bases). With 6 bases removed from V and 7 bases from J, the gap between germline ends came to 7 bases. This CDR3 has 12 residues. Per germline, CDR1 WSHSY and CDR2 SAAADI. The CDR3 bases are TGCGCCAGCAGCAGGGGAAATTCACCCCTCCACTTT. It yields the protein CASSRGNSPLHF.

This chain connects TRBV4-1 to TRBJ1-3; D is unclear. With 4 bases removed from V and 0 bases from J, the gap between germline ends came to 10 bases. Germline CDR1 reads MGHRA; CDR2 reads YSYEKL. The CDR3 contains 15 residues. The CDR3 region is CASSLDPGSGNTIYF. In DNA form, the CDR3 reads TGCGCCAGCAGCCTGGACCCTGGCTCTGGAAACACCATATATTTT.